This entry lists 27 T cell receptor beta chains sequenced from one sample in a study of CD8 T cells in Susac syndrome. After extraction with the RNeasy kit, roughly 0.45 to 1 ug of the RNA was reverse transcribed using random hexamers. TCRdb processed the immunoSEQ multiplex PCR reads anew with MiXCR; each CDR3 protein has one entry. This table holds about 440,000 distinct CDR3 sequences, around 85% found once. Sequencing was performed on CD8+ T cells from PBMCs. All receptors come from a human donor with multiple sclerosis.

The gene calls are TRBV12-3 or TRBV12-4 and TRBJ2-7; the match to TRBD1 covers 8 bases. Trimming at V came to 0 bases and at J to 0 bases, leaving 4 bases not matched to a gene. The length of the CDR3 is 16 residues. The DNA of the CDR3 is TGTGCCAGCAGTTTAGCGTCAGGGGGCGTCTCCTACGAGCAGTACTTC. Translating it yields CASSLASGGVSYEQYF.

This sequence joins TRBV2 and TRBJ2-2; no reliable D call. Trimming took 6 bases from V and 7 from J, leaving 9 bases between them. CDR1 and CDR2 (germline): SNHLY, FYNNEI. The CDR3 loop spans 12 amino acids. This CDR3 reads CASRTTIGELFF. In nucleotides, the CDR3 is TGTGCCAGCAGGACGACAATCGGGGAGCTGTTTTTT.

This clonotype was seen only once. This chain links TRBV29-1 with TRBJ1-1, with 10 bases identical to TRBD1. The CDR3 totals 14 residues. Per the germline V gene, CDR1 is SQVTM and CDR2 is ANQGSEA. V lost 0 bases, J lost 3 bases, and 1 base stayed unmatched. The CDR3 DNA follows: TGCAGCGTTGAAGAGGGGACAGGGGACACTGAAGCTTTCTTT. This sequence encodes CSVEEGTGDTEAFF.

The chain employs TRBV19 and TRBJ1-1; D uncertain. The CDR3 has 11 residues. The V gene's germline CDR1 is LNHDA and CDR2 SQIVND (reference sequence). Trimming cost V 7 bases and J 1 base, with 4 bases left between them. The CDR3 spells CASNRNTEAFF. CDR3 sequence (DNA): TGTGCCAGTAATAGGAACACTGAAGCTTTCTTT.

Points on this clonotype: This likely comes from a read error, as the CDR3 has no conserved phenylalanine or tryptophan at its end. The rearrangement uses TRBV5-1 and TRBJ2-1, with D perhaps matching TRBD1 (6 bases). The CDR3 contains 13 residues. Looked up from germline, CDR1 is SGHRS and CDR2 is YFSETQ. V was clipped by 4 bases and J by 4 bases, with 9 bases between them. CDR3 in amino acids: CASSPDSYNEQFV. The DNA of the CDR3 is TGCGCCAGCAGCCCGGACAGTTACAATGAGCAGTTCGTC.

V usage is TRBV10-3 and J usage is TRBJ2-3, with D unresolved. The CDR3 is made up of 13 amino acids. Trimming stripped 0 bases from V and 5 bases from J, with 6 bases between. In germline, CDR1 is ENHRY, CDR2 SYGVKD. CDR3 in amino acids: CAISESMVDTQYF. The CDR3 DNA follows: TGTGCCATCAGTGAGTCGATGGTAGATACGCAGTATTTT.

The CDR3, as DNA: TGTGCCAGCAGTTCAGGACAGGGACAGACCACTGAAGCTTTCTTT. It translates to CASSSGQGQTTEAFF. The chain recombines TRBV27 with TRBJ1-1; the match to TRBD1 covers 8 bases. This CDR3 contains 15 residues. The germline V gene has CDR1 MNHEY and CDR2 SMNVEV (reference sequence). With 4 bases clipped from V and 4 bases from J, the junction kept 8 bases outside the gene matches.

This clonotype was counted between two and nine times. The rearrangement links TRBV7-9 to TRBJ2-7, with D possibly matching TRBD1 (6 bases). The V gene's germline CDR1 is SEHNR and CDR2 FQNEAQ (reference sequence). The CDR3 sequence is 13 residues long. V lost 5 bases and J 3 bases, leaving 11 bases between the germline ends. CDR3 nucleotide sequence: TGTGCCAGCAGCGGGGACACGATCTACGAGCAGTACTTC. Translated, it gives CASSGDTIYEQYF.

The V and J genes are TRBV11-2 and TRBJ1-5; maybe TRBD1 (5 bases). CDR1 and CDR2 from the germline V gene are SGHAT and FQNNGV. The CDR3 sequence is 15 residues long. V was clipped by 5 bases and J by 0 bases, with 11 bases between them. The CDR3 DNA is TGTGCCAGCAGCCTCCGGGGCGTTAGCAATCAGCCCCAGCATTTT. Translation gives CASSLRGVSNQPQHF.

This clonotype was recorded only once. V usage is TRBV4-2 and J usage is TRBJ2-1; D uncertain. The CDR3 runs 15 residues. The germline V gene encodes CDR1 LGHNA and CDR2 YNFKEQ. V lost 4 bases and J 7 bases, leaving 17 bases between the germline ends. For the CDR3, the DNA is TGTGCCAGCAGCCCCCCTAGTGGGTTTGGGAATGAGCAGTTCTTC. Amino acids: CASSPPSGFGNEQFF.

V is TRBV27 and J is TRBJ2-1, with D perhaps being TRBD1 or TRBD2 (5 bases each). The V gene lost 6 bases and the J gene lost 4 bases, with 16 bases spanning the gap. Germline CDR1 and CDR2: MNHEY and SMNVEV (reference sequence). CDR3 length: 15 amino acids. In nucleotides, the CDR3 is TGTGCCAGCAGCCCCGGGCCCGGGGCGTACAATGAGCAGTTCTTC. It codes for CASSPGPGAYNEQFF.

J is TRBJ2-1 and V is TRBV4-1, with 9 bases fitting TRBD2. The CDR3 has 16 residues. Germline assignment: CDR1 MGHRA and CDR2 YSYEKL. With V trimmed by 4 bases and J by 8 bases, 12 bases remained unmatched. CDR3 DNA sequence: TGCGCCAGCAGCCCACCCCCCGGGACTAGCATCGATGAGCAGTTCTTC. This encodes CASSPPPGTSIDEQFF.

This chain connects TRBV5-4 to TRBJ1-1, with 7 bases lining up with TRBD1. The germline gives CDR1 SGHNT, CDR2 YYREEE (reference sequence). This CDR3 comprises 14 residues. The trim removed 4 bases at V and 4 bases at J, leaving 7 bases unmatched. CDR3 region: CASSVDRAGTEAFF. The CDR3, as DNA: TGTGCCAGCAGCGTCGACAGGGCTGGCACTGAAGCTTTCTTT.

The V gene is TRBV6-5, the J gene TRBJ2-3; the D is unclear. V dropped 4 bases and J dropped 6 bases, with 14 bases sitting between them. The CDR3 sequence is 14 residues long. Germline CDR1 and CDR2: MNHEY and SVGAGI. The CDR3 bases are TGTGCCAGCAGTTTATATAGTGTGGGGGATACGCAGTATTTT. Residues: CASSLYSVGDTQYF.

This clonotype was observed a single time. CDR3 protein: CSAPRTGSSYEQYF. CDR3 nucleotides: TGCAGTGCCCCCCGGACAGGGAGCTCCTACGAGCAGTACTTC. The chain recombines TRBV20-1 with TRBJ2-7; 8 nucleotides match TRBD1. The CDR3 runs 14 residues. Trimming at V came to 6 bases and at J to 0 bases, leaving 7 bases not matched to a gene. CDR1 and CDR2 (germline): DFQATT, SNEGSKA (reference sequence).

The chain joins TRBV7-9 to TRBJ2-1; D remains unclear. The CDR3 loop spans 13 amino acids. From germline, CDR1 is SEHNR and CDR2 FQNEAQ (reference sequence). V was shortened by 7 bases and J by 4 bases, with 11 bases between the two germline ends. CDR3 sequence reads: CASISLEYNEQFF. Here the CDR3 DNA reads TGTGCCAGCATTTCCCTGGAATACAATGAGCAGTTCTTC.

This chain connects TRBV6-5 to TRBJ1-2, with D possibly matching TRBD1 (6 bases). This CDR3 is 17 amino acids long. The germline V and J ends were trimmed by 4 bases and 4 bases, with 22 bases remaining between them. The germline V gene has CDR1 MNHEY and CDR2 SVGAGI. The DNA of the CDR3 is TGTGCCAGCAGTTCGAAACCCGACCGACAGGCGTCCTATGGCTACACCTTC. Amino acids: CASSSKPDRQASYGYTF.

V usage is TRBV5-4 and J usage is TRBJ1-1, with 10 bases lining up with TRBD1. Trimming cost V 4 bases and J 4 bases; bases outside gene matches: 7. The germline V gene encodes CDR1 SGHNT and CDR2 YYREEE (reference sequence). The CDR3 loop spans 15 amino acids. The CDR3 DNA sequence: TGTGCCAGCAGCCCTGGACAGGGGGGCCCCACTGAAGCTTTCTTT. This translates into CASSPGQGGPTEAFF.

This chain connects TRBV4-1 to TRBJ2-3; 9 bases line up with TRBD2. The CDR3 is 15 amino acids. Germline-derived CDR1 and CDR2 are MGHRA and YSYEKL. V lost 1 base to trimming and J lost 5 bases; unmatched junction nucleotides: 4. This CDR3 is CASSQGGLAVDTQYF. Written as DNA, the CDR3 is TGCGCCAGCAGCCAAGGGGGACTAGCAGTAGATACGCAGTATTTT.

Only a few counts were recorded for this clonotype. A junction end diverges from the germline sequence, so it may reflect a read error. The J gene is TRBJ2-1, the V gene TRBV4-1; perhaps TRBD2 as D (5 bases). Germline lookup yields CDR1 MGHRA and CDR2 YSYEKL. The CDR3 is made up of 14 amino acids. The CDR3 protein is CASSEGPAYNEQFF. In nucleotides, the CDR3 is TGTGCCAGCAGCGAGGGCCCAGCGTACAATGAGCAGTTCTTC.

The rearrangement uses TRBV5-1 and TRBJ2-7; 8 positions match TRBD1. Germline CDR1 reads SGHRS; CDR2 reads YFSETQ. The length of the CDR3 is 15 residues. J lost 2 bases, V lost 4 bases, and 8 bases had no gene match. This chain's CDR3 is CASSTSGTGPYEQYF. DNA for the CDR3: TGCGCCAGCAGCACTTCCGGGACAGGACCCTACGAGCAGTACTTC.

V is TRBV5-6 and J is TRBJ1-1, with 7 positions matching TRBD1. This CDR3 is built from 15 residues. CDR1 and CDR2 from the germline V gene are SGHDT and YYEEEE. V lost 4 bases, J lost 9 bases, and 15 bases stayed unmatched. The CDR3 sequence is CASSPNAGGQPQAFF. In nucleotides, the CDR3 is TGTGCCAGCAGCCCAAACGCAGGGGGACAGCCCCAAGCTTTCTTT.

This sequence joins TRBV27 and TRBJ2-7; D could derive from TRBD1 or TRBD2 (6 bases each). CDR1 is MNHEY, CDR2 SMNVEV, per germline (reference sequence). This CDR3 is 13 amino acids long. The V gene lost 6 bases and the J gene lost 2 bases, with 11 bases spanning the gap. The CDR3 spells CASRTEGAYEQYF. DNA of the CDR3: TGTGCCAGCAGAACGGAGGGGGCCTACGAGCAGTACTTC.

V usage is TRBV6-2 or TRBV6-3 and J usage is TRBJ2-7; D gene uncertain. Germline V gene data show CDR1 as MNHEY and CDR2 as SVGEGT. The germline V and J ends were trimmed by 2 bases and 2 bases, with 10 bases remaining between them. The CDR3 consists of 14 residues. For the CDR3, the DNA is TGTGCCAGCAGTTACGCTCAAGCGACCTACGAGCAGTACTTC. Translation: CASSYAQATYEQYF.

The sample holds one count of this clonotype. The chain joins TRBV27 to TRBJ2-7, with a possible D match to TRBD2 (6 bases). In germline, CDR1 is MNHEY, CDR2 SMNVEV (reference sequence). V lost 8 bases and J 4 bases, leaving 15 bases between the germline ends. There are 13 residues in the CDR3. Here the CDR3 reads CASGGLEGYEQYF. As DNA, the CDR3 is TGTGCCAGCGGAGGGCTGGAGGGGTACGAGCAGTACTTC.

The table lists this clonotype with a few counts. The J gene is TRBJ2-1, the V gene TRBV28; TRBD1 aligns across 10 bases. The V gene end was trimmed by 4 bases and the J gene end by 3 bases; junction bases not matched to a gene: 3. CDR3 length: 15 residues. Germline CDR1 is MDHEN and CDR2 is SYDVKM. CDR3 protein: CASSSGTGVYNEQFF. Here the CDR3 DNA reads TGTGCCAGCAGTTCCGGGACAGGGGTCTACAATGAGCAGTTCTTC.

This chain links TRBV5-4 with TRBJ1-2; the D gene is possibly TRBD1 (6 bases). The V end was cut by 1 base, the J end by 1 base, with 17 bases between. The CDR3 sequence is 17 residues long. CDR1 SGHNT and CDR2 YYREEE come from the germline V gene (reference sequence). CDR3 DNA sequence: TGTGCCAGCAGCTTGTTCGCGACAGGAGGGGGTAACTATGGCTACACCTTC. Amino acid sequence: CASSLFATGGGNYGYTF.